A single sample is the source of the 28 T cell receptor beta chains below, sequenced in a study of regulatory T cells in long-lasting Graves disease. The TCR beta library used iRepertoire HTBI primers with Arm-PCR amplification of CDR3. TCRdb called the multiplex PCR reads again in MiXCR, with one record for every CDR3 protein. This sample has about 400,000 distinct CDR3 sequences, with over 14% found just once. Time point meaning: newly diagnosed GD, antithyroid drugs for less than 3 months. Scientists built the TCR library using RNA that was extracted from PBMCs. The same sample was also used in a study of T cells in Graves' hyperthyroidism and ophthalmopathy.

The sequences come from peripheral blood mononuclear cells (PBMCs), collected at new diagnosis, from a patient treated with antithyroid drugs. All receptors derive from a woman aged 40 to 50 with Graves disease.

This clonotype showed up many times. The V gene is TRBV19, the J gene TRBJ2-2; 8 bases fit TRBD1. The length of the CDR3 is 16 residues. In germline, CDR1 is LNHDA, CDR2 SQIVND (reference sequence). The J segment lost 5 bases and the V segment lost 3 bases, leaving 8 bases of the junction unmatched. CDR3 DNA sequence: TGTGCCAGTAGTATCAGGGGACAGGCGGGGACCGGGGAGCTGTTTTTT. Its translation: CASSIRGQAGTGELFF.

As concerns this clonotype: Only one base separates this from a far larger clonotype, so it likely reflects a read error. This rearrangement joins TRBV2 to TRBJ2-7; 14 bases line up with TRBD2. The CDR3 sequence is 14 residues long. Germline V lookup: CDR1 SNHLY, CDR2 FYNNEI. The V and J ends lost 8 bases and 7 bases, in that order; junction bases with no gene match: 7. In DNA, the CDR3 is TGTGCCAGCGAGGGACTAGCGGGAGACAATGAGCAGTACTTC. Encoded protein: CASEGLAGDNEQYF.

For this clonotype: The junction and the germline gene differ at one end; a read error may be behind it. This chain links TRBV12-3 or TRBV12-4 with TRBJ2-7; 10 bases are a match to TRBD2. The CDR3 has 14 amino acids. CDR3 residues: CGSSLASGSTEQYF. CDR3 coding DNA: TGTGGCAGCAGTTTAGCTAGCGGGAGTACCGAGCAGTACTTC.

This clonotype was seen many times. The chain combines TRBV7-8 with TRBJ2-1, with D unclear. The CDR3 runs to 13 residues. V was trimmed by 5 bases and J by 10 bases, leaving 15 bases between them. Germline V gene lookup returns CDR1 SGHVS and CDR2 FQNEAQ. As DNA, the CDR3 is TGTGCCAGCAGCCTAGTGGATGGTAGCGAGCAGTTCTTC. Amino acid sequence: CASSLVDGSEQFF.

This clonotype was observed at least ten times. The V and J genes are TRBV6-1 and TRBJ2-7; no firm D call. The CDR3 sequence is 14 residues long. Germline V gene data show CDR1 as MNHNS and CDR2 as SASEGT. The V end was cut by 3 bases, the J end by 2 bases, with 11 bases between. The CDR3 sequence: CASSETRLTYEQYF. The CDR3 DNA is TGTGCCAGCAGTGAGACCAGGTTAACCTACGAGCAGTACTTC.

The chain carries TRBV30 and TRBJ1-1; D is undetermined. This CDR3 has 11 residues. Germline V CDR1 and CDR2: GTSNPN, SVGIG (reference sequence). Trimming stripped 2 bases from V and 7 bases from J, with 8 bases between. The CDR3 DNA sequence: TGTGCCTGGAGTAAGGTTTTTGAAGCTTTCTTT. Its protein is CAWSKVFEAFF.

This clonotype was seen more than once but under ten times. The chain employs TRBV14 and TRBJ2-5; the match to TRBD1 covers 7 bases. J was trimmed by 3 bases and V by 4 bases; bases with no gene match: 8. Per germline, CDR1 SGHDN and CDR2 FVKESK. The CDR3 totals 15 residues. CDR3 amino acids: CASSPRTGTKETQYF. In DNA, the CDR3 is TGTGCCAGCAGCCCTAGGACAGGCACAAAAGAGACCCAGTACTTC.

This clonotype was seen at least ten times. This chain links TRBV12-3 or TRBV12-4 with TRBJ2-1; 11 nucleotides align to TRBD2. V lost 5 bases, J lost 9 bases, and 9 bases stayed unmatched. This CDR3 comprises 15 residues. CDR3 nucleotide sequence: TGTGCCAGCAGTAGTTCTAGCGGGAGGATAGTTGAGCAGTTCTTC. Translating gives CASSSSSGRIVEQFF.

This clonotype has at least ten counts. The chain has TRBV19 and TRBJ2-1; D is perhaps TRBD2 (5 bases). Germline V gene data show CDR1 as LNHDA and CDR2 as SQIVND (reference sequence). V was cut by 7 bases and J by 0 bases, with 10 bases left in between. The CDR3 totals 14 residues. The CDR3 spells CASTAGRSYNEQFF. CDR3 bases: TGTGCCAGTACGGCGGGCCGCTCCTACAATGAGCAGTTCTTC. The full variable domain, its missing parts supplied by reference TRBV19 and TRBJ2-1, is DGGITQSPKYLFRKEGQNVTLSCEQNLNHDAMYWYRQDPGQGLRLIYYSQIVNDFQKGDIAEGYSVSREKKESFPLTVTSAQKNPTAFYLCASTAGRSYNEQFFGPGTRLTVL.

This clonotype was recorded a few times. The chain joins TRBV9 to TRBJ2-6; D call uncertain. Looked up from germline, CDR1 is SGDLS and CDR2 is YYNGEE. This CDR3 comprises 13 residues. The V end lost 3 bases, the J end lost 2 bases, and 3 bases lay between the germline ends. For the CDR3, the DNA is TGTGCCAGCAGCGATGCTGGGGCCAACGTCCTGACTTTC. Translation: CASSDAGANVLTF. Using reference TRBV9 and TRBJ2-6 for the parts outside the CDR3, the full variable domain is DSGVTQTPKHLITATGQRVTLRCSPRSGDLSVYWYQQSLDQGLQFLIQYYNGEERAKGNILERFSAQQFPDLHSELNLSSLELGDSALYFCASSDAGANVLTFGAGSRLTVL.

This clonotype was picked up many times. The CDR3 is CSARAGGLEPQHF. The DNA of the CDR3 is TGCAGTGCTAGGGCAGGGGGCCTAGAGCCCCAGCATTTT. The chain is built from TRBV20-1 and TRBJ1-5; 8 bases match TRBD1. This CDR3 has 13 amino acids. Germline V gene data show CDR1 as DFQATT and CDR2 as SNEGSKA (reference sequence). V lost 3 bases to trimming and J lost 8 bases; unmatched junction nucleotides: 6.

This clonotype was recorded many times. The chain recombines TRBV19 with TRBJ2-2; TRBD2 agrees at 8 bases. CDR1 is LNHDA and CDR2 is SQIVND in the germline V gene (reference sequence). The trim removed 9 bases at V and 0 bases at J, leaving 12 bases unmatched. CDR3 size: 17 residues. CDR3 sequence: CASLKAGVSPNTGELFF. The CDR3 DNA sequence: TGTGCCAGCTTGAAAGCGGGAGTTAGTCCGAACACCGGGGAGCTGTTTTTT.

This clonotype showed up many times. This chain connects TRBV11-3 to TRBJ2-7; 11 bases map to TRBD2. Germline V gene sequence: CDR1 SGHNT, CDR2 YENEEA. V was pared by 0 bases and J by 4 bases, with 14 bases of the junction left unmatched. The CDR3 loop spans 19 amino acids. The CDR3 sequence is CASSLDLAGGLGVMYEQYF. The CDR3 nucleotides are TGTGCCAGCAGCTTAGACCTAGCGGGAGGCCTAGGGGTGATGTACGAGCAGTACTTC.

This clonotype was seen more than once but under ten times. This chain connects TRBV9 to TRBJ2-3, with TRBD2 identical over 8 bases. Germline CDR1 reads SGDLS; CDR2 reads YYNGEE. J lost 3 bases, V lost 3 bases, and 3 bases had no gene match. CDR3 length: 14 residues. CDR3 in amino acids: CASSGAGVTDTQYF. In nucleotides, the CDR3 is TGTGCCAGCAGCGGAGCGGGAGTGACAGATACGCAGTATTTT.

This clonotype occurred many times. The chain joins TRBV12-3 or TRBV12-4 to TRBJ2-1, with D perhaps being TRBD1 or TRBD2 (5 bases each). The CDR3 is 12 amino acids. Trimming removed 7 bases from V and 6 bases from J, with 10 bases in between. CDR3 nucleotide sequence: TGTGCCAGCAAGAGGGGCTTCAATGAGCAGTTCTTC. Protein sequence: CASKRGFNEQFF.

This clonotype has at least ten counts. This chain links TRBV11-2 with TRBJ2-7; 8 nucleotides line up with TRBD1. The J segment lost 2 bases and the V segment lost 4 bases, leaving 10 bases of the junction unmatched. The CDR3 is made up of 16 amino acids. CDR1 and CDR2 from the germline V gene are SGHAT and FQNNGV. CDR3 nucleotides: TGTGCCAGCAGCTCCAGGACAGGGACGGGTACCTACGAGCAGTACTTC. This codes for CASSSRTGTGTYEQYF.

This clonotype was detected ten times or more. The genes are TRBV7-2 and TRBJ2-2; 9 bases agree with TRBD1. The ends lost 5 bases at V and 0 bases at J; junction bases unmatched: 10. Germline loops: CDR1 SGHTA, CDR2 FQGNSA. The CDR3 contains 18 residues. CDR3 sequence reads: CASSQTGQGIANTGELFF. The CDR3 DNA reads TGTGCCAGCAGCCAGACCGGACAGGGGATCGCGAACACCGGGGAGCTGTTTTTT.

The chain couples TRBV28 to TRBJ1-2; no definite D call. The CDR3 contains 15 residues. CDR1 and CDR2 from the germline V gene are MDHEN and SYDVKM. The V end was cut by 3 bases, the J end by 1 base, with 12 bases between. For the CDR3, the DNA is TGTGCCAGCAGTTTCGTGATCGGAAGTAACTATGGCTACACCTTC. Translated, it gives CASSFVIGSNYGYTF.

There are a few counts of this clonotype. The rearrangement joins TRBV7-2 to TRBJ2-1; D gene unclear. CDR3 length equals 15 residues. Germline V CDR1 and CDR2: SGHTA, FQGNSA. Trimming removed 2 bases at V and 2 bases at J, with 10 bases between. CDR3 nucleotides: TGTGCCAGCAGCTTACCGGCACTAACCTACAATGAGCAGTTCTTC. It is translated as CASSLPALTYNEQFF.

Remarks on this clonotype: One end of the junction varies from germline; a read error may be responsible. The V call is TRBV7-9, the J call TRBJ2-5; D is perhaps TRBD2 (5 bases). The length of the CDR3 is 14 residues. Germline V gene sequence: CDR1 SEHNR, CDR2 FQNEAQ (reference sequence). The DNA of the CDR3 is TGTGCCAGCAGCTTAATACCGGGATGGGAGACCCTGTACTTC. Translated: CASSLIPGWETLYF.

This clonotype occurred a few times. CDR3 nucleotides: TGTGCCAGCAGTTGGACAGGGAAGCCCCAGCATTTT. As protein: CASSWTGKPQHF. The chain has TRBV28 and TRBJ1-5; TRBD1 matches 8 bases. The V gene end was trimmed by 4 bases and the J gene end by 8 bases; junction bases not matched to a gene: 1. This CDR3 has 12 amino acids. CDR1 and CDR2 (germline): MDHEN, SYDVKM.

Ten or more counts support this clonotype. The chain uses TRBV12-3 or TRBV12-4 and TRBJ2-6; D unclear. V gave up 4 bases and J gave up 1 base, with 2 bases separating them. The CDR3 spans 13 residues. CDR3 sequence (DNA): TGTGCCAGCAGTTATTCTGGGGCCAACGTCCTGACTTTC. Protein sequence: CASSYSGANVLTF.

Many counts were recorded for this clonotype. V and J are TRBV3-1 and TRBJ2-2; D gene unclear. The V gene lost 8 bases and the J gene lost 6 bases, with 7 bases spanning the gap. This CDR3 spans 11 amino acids. The germline gives CDR1 LGHDT, CDR2 YNNKEL (reference sequence). The CDR3 sequence: CASGVAGELFF. CDR3 nucleotides: TGTGCCAGCGGGGTTGCCGGGGAGCTGTTTTTT.

This clonotype occurred many times. The chain combines TRBV5-4 with TRBJ1-1, with D perhaps TRBD1 (5 bases). The CDR3 sequence is 15 residues long. Trimming left V 0 bases short and J 1 base short, with 10 bases between. CDR1 SGHNT and CDR2 YYREEE come from the germline V gene (reference sequence). CDR3 loop: CASSLEGFENTEAFF. In DNA form, the CDR3 reads TGTGCCAGCAGCTTGGAGGGGTTTGAGAACACTGAAGCTTTCTTT.

This clonotype was picked up a small number of times. The V and J genes are TRBV9 and TRBJ2-2; perhaps TRBD2 as D (6 bases). Germline values: CDR1 SGDLS, CDR2 YYNGEE. Deletions cut 6 bases from V and 7 bases from J, with 25 bases between. The CDR3 spans 17 residues. The CDR3 spells CASTRLPEGRLGGELFF. CDR3 DNA: TGTGCCAGCACCCGTTTGCCGGAGGGCCGGTTGGGCGGGGAGCTGTTTTTT.

Many counts were recorded for this clonotype. The chain employs TRBV7-2 and TRBJ2-5, with TRBD2 identical over 7 bases. The germline V gene has CDR1 SGHTA and CDR2 FQGNSA. CDR3 length: 15 amino acids. V gave up 1 base and J gave up 6 bases; unmatched junction bases: 8. CDR3 nucleotides: TGTGCCAGCAGCTTAGACGGCGGAGGGACTAAGACCCAGTACTTC. This codes for CASSLDGGGTKTQYF.

The table lists this clonotype with a few counts. The chain uses TRBV28 and TRBJ2-2; D might be TRBD2 (5 bases). The CDR3 extends over 12 amino acids. Germline CDR1 is MDHEN and CDR2 is SYDVKM. Trimming shortened V by 6 bases and J by 8 bases, and 10 bases separated the two germline ends. DNA for the CDR3: TGTGCCAGCAGCCGCGGGCGGGGGGAGCTGTTTTTT. It translates to CASSRGRGELFF. Full variable domain (missing parts from reference TRBV28 and TRBJ2-2): DVKVTQSSRYLVKRTGEKVFLECVQDMDHENMFWYRQDPGLGLRLIYFSYDVKMKEKGDIPEGYSVSREKKERFSLILESASTNQTSMYLCASSRGRGELFFGEGSRLTVL.

The V and J genes are TRBV18 and TRBJ2-1; tentative D call: TRBD1 (5 bases). CDR1 is KGHSH, CDR2 LQKENI, per germline. With 1 base removed from V and 9 bases from J, the gap between germline ends came to 10 bases. The CDR3 spans 13 residues. The CDR3 nucleotides read TGTGCCAGCTCACCACTAGTTCAGGGTGAGCAGTTCTTC. This translates into CASSPLVQGEQFF.